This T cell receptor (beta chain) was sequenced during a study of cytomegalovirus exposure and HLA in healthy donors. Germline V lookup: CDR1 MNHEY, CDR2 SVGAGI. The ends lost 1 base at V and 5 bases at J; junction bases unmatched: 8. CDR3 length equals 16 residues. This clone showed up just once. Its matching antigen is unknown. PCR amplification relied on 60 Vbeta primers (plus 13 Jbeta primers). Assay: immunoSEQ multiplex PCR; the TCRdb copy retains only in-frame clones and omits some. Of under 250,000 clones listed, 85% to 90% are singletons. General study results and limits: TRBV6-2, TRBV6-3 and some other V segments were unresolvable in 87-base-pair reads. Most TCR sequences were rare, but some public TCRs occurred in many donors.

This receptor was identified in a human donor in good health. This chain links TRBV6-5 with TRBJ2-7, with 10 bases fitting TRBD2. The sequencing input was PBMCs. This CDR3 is CASSYFSAGGPHEQYF. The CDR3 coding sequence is TGTGCCAGCAGTTACTTCTCAGCGGGAGGGCCCCACGAGCAGTACTTC.